Following are 30 T cell receptor beta chains from one sample sequenced in a study. Each CDR3 protein gets one entry after TCRdb re-called the RT-PCR reads with MiXCR. The table lists almost 700,000 distinct CDR3 sequences, approximately 15% of them singletons. Sequencing used memory CD4+ T cells from blood. Receptors originate from a female donor in good health, serving as a healthy control.

The CDR3 DNA is TGCGCCAGCAGCCAAGATTCGGACAGGGGCTATTCCTATGGCTACACCTTC. Protein product: CASSQDSDRGYSYGYTF. The V call is TRBV4-1, the J call TRBJ1-2; 9 nucleotides align to TRBD1. Germline V gene lookup returns CDR1 MGHRA and CDR2 YSYEKL. V shed 0 bases, J shed 4 bases, and the junction held 9 bases outside the gene matches. CDR3 length: 17 residues.

There are a few counts of this clonotype. This rearrangement joins TRBV20-1 to TRBJ2-1, with TRBD2 matching 10 bases. Germline CDR1 is DFQATT and CDR2 is SNEGSKA (reference sequence). J gave up 5 bases and V 3 bases, and 10 bases lay outside the gene matches. The CDR3 sequence is 16 residues long. The CDR3 loop is CSASPPWTSGNNEQFF. The CDR3 bases are TGCAGTGCTAGCCCACCCTGGACTAGCGGAAACAATGAGCAGTTCTTC.

The table lists this clonotype with a few counts. The chain carries TRBV27 and TRBJ2-2, with D uncertain. Germline assignment: CDR1 MNHEY and CDR2 SMNVEV (reference sequence). V dropped 6 bases and J dropped 1 base, with 12 bases sitting between them. The CDR3 length is 15 residues. DNA of the CDR3: TGTGCCAGCAGACCTTATGGGGTGAACACCGGGGAGCTGTTTTTT. Amino acid sequence: CASRPYGVNTGELFF.

This clonotype appeared many times. The chain joins TRBV12-3 or TRBV12-4 to TRBJ2-1; the D gene is possibly TRBD2 (6 bases). The CDR3 spans 14 residues. V was trimmed by 5 bases and J by 5 bases, leaving 13 bases between them. CDR3 sequence: CASSPGTENNEQFF. The CDR3 DNA reads as TGTGCCAGCAGTCCCGGGACTGAAAACAATGAGCAGTTCTTC.

In its sample, this clonotype was seen a few times. This chain joins TRBV27 and TRBJ1-2; TRBD1 is a possible D gene (5 bases). CDR1 and CDR2 (germline): MNHEY, SMNVEV (reference sequence). The CDR3 is 15 residues long. V lost 6 bases and J 0 bases, leaving 14 bases between the germline ends. The CDR3 here is CASRATGGANYGYTF. In DNA, the CDR3 is TGTGCCAGCAGAGCGACGGGGGGAGCTAACTATGGCTACACCTTC.

In this sample, this clonotype turned up many times. The gene calls are TRBV15 and TRBJ2-5; possible D gene TRBD2, 7 bases. With 0 bases removed from V and 5 bases from J, the gap between germline ends came to 19 bases. Germline loops: CDR1 LNHNV, CDR2 YYDKDF (reference sequence). The CDR3 runs to 17 residues. The CDR3 spells CATSRDYGGRAEETQYF. The CDR3 bases are TGTGCCACCAGCAGAGATTACGGGGGGCGAGCTGAGGAGACCCAGTACTTC.

There are many counts of this clonotype. This chain joins TRBV20-1 and TRBJ1-2; D is uncertain. The ends were cut back, 6 bases at V and 4 bases at J, with 18 bases in the middle. Germline V lookup: CDR1 DFQATT, CDR2 SNEGSKA (reference sequence). The CDR3 is 14 amino acids. The CDR3 sequence is CSASPETAVYGYTF. In DNA, the CDR3 is TGCAGTGCCAGCCCCGAGACGGCAGTCTATGGCTACACCTTC.

This clonotype was counted ten times or more. The chain carries TRBV20-1 and TRBJ2-3, with 9 bases lining up with TRBD2. Losses at the gene ends were 5 bases for V and 0 bases for J; bases not matched to a gene: 9. CDR3 length: 16 residues. CDR1 is DFQATT and CDR2 is SNEGSKA in the germline V gene (reference sequence). For the CDR3, the DNA is TGCAGTGCTGTGATGGCTAGCGGGGAGAGCACAGATACGCAGTATTTT. This gives the protein CSAVMASGESTDTQYF.

This clonotype was recorded a few times. The chain has TRBV7-2 and TRBJ2-3, with TRBD2 matching over 9 bases. V lost 5 bases to trimming and J lost 0 bases; unmatched junction nucleotides: 6. The CDR3 is 16 residues long. Germline CDR1 reads SGHTA; CDR2 reads FQGNSA. CDR3 bases: TGTGCCAGCAGCCAACTTAGCGGGGGTAGCACAGATACGCAGTATTTT. Translated, it gives CASSQLSGGSTDTQYF.

This clonotype was observed a few times. V usage is TRBV5-1 and J usage is TRBJ2-5, with TRBD1 as a possible D gene (6 bases). Per germline, CDR1 SGHRS and CDR2 YFSETQ. The ends were cut back, 4 bases at V and 5 bases at J, with 15 bases in the middle. The length of the CDR3 is 14 residues. The CDR3: CASSPTDSWETQYF. The CDR3 DNA is TGCGCCAGCAGCCCAACGGACAGCTGGGAGACCCAGTACTTC.

At least ten counts were recorded for this clonotype. This chain links TRBV12-3 or TRBV12-4 with TRBJ1-4; no firm D call. The CDR3 has 13 residues. V was shortened by 3 bases and J by 8 bases, with 10 bases between the two germline ends. The CDR3, as DNA: TGTGCCAGCAGTTTGGTGGGTGAAGAAAAACTGTTTTTT. Translating gives CASSLVGEEKLFF.

This chain connects TRBV1 to TRBJ2-1; the DNA was not compared with TRBD1, the D call given in the table. TRBV1 is a documented pseudogene. This CDR3 is built from 13 residues. DNA of the CDR3: TGCACCAGCAGCCCTCCCGGTTGCAATGAGCAGTTCTTC. The encoded protein is CTSSPPGCNEQFF.

This clonotype has at least ten counts. The J gene is TRBJ2-1, the V gene TRBV7-3; no firm D call. CDR3 length: 16 amino acids. Germline assignment: CDR1 SGHTA and CDR2 FQGTGA. The germline V and J ends were trimmed by 1 base and 6 bases, with 16 bases remaining between them. The CDR3 DNA reads TGTGCCAGCAGCTTAAAATTTGAGGCAGGTGGCAATGAGCAGTTCTTC. It yields the protein CASSLKFEAGGNEQFF. Full variable domain (remainder filled in from reference TRBV7-3 and TRBJ2-1): GAGVSQTPSNKVTEKGKYVELRCDPISGHTALYWYRQSLGQGPEFLIYFQGTGAADDSGLPNDRFFAVRPEGSVSTLKIQRTERGDSAVYLCASSLKFEAGGNEQFFGPGTRLTVL.

With regard to this clonotype: Just one base apart from a much larger clone, this may be a read error. V and J are TRBV27 and TRBJ1-5, with 8 bases fitting TRBD1. V lost 10 bases, J lost 1 base, and 12 bases stayed unmatched. In germline, CDR1 is MNHEY, CDR2 SMNVEV (reference sequence). The CDR3 covers 16 residues. The CDR3 DNA is TGTGCCACCAGAGATCAGGGGGCTGTAAGCAATCAGCCCCAGCATTTT. Translating it yields CATRDQGAVSNQPQHF.

This clonotype was seen ten or more times. The rearrangement links TRBV4-3 to TRBJ2-3; 16 bases are a match to TRBD2. The CDR3 is 15 residues long. The ends lost 5 bases at V and 10 bases at J; junction bases unmatched: 6. Per germline, CDR1 LGHNA and CDR2 YSLEER. The CDR3: CASSSGLAGGWSQYF. For the CDR3, the DNA is TGCGCCAGCAGCTCGGGACTAGCGGGAGGGTGGTCGCAGTATTTT.

This clonotype was observed at least ten times. The DNA of the CDR3 is TGCAGTGCTAGAGACGCGGGACGCTACTACGAGCAGTACTTC. Protein product: CSARDAGRYYEQYF. This rearrangement joins TRBV20-1 to TRBJ2-7; possibly TRBD2 for D (6 bases). This CDR3 comprises 14 residues. Trimming shortened V by 0 bases and J by 3 bases, and 12 bases separated the two germline ends. CDR1 and CDR2 (germline): DFQATT, SNEGSKA (reference sequence).

The chain is built from TRBV28 and TRBJ1-2; the match to TRBD1 covers 8 bases. This CDR3 comprises 14 residues. The V segment lost 5 bases and the J segment 4 bases; nucleotides outside the gene matches: 6. CDR1 and CDR2 (germline): MDHEN, SYDVKM. DNA for the CDR3: TGTGCCAGCAGTCCGGACAGGGAGGTCTATGGCTACACCTTC. Amino acid sequence: CASSPDREVYGYTF.

This clonotype was detected only a few times. This chain links TRBV20-1 with TRBJ1-1; D gene unclear. Germline V gives CDR1 DFQATT, CDR2 SNEGSKA (reference sequence). The CDR3 runs 14 residues. V shed 2 bases and J shed 5 bases, with 15 bases lying between them. The CDR3 DNA follows: TGCAGTGCTAGAAGCGTTTATCTATTGACTGAAGCTTTCTTT. Its translation is CSARSVYLLTEAFF.

V usage is TRBV6-2 or TRBV6-3 and J usage is TRBJ2-1, with D possibly being TRBD1 or TRBD2 (7 bases each). The CDR3 has 16 amino acids. Per the germline V gene, CDR1 is MNHEY and CDR2 is SVGEGT. V dropped 10 bases and J dropped 8 bases, with 27 bases sitting between them. CDR3 loop: CATLRGGILRFDEQFF. CDR3 DNA: TGTGCCACCCTCAGGGGGGGGATTCTGAGGTTTGATGAGCAGTTCTTC.

This chain links TRBV7-9 with TRBJ2-3, with D unclear. Germline CDR1 reads SEHNR; CDR2 reads FQNEAQ (reference sequence). Trimming took off 1 base at V and 0 bases at J, with 8 bases between the two ends. This CDR3 region has 15 residues. The DNA of the CDR3 is TGTGCCAGCAGCTTAGGGACCCAGAGCACAGATACGCAGTATTTT. Encoded protein: CASSLGTQSTDTQYF.

The rearrangement uses TRBV5-1 and TRBJ1-1; D is uncertain. Germline V lookup: CDR1 SGHRS, CDR2 YFSETQ. Trimming shortened V by 3 bases and J by 9 bases, and 9 bases separated the two germline ends. The length of the CDR3 is 11 residues. The CDR3 spells CASSSMKKAFF. The CDR3 DNA follows: TGCGCCAGCAGCTCGATGAAAAAAGCTTTCTTT.

This clonotype was seen repeatedly, ten times or more. The rearrangement uses TRBV6-5 and TRBJ2-1, with D perhaps given as TRBD1 or TRBD2 (5 bases each). The CDR3 runs to 15 residues. V was clipped by 5 bases and J by 8 bases, with 19 bases between them. The germline V gene encodes CDR1 MNHEY and CDR2 SVGAGI. The CDR3 protein is CASSSRDARADEQFF. In nucleotides, the CDR3 is TGTGCCAGCAGTAGCCGGGACGCTCGCGCGGATGAGCAGTTCTTC.

The CDR3 here is CASSPEGRGTEAFF. The DNA for the CDR3 is TGCGCCAGCAGCCCGGAGGGGAGGGGCACTGAAGCTTTCTTT. The chain couples TRBV5-1 to TRBJ1-1; D may be TRBD1 (5 bases). Trimming took 4 bases from V and 4 from J, leaving 14 bases between them. The CDR3 covers 14 residues. From germline, CDR1 is SGHRS and CDR2 YFSETQ.

The rearrangement links TRBV20-1 to TRBJ1-2; TRBD1 matches 10 bases. Germline loops: CDR1 DFQATT, CDR2 SNEGSKA (reference sequence). This CDR3 region has 14 residues. The V gene end was trimmed by 3 bases and the J gene end by 8 bases; junction bases not matched to a gene: 9. Written as DNA, the CDR3 is TGCAGTGCTAGGACCGGGACAGGGGAGTGGGGCTACACCTTC. Its protein product is CSARTGTGEWGYTF.

The chain combines TRBV6-6 with TRBJ1-2; D ambiguous. Trimming shortened V by 6 bases and J by 2 bases, and 16 bases separated the two germline ends. Looked up from germline, CDR1 is MNHNY and CDR2 is SVGAGI (reference sequence). This CDR3 is built from 15 residues. The CDR3 DNA reads TGTGCCAGCAGCATACCCTCTAGCAGGAACTATGGCTACACCTTC. This sequence encodes CASSIPSSRNYGYTF.

This clonotype was counted many times. The CDR3 protein is CSASSGTEAFF. The CDR3 DNA reads as TGCAGTGCTAGTTCAGGAACTGAAGCTTTCTTT. The rearrangement uses TRBV20-1 and TRBJ1-1; the D is unclear. Germline V CDR1 and CDR2: DFQATT, SNEGSKA (reference sequence). The CDR3 runs 11 residues. Trimming stripped 3 bases from V and 5 bases from J, with 7 bases between.

This clonotype occurred many times. This chain links TRBV4-1 with TRBJ2-7, with D possibly being TRBD2 (5 bases). The V end lost 1 base, the J end lost 3 bases, and 10 bases lay between the germline ends. Germline lookup yields CDR1 MGHRA and CDR2 YSYEKL. CDR3 size: 14 residues. This CDR3 is CASSQGTGIYEQYF. As DNA, the CDR3 is TGCGCCAGCAGCCAAGGGACGGGGATCTACGAGCAGTACTTC.

The chain couples TRBV27 to TRBJ2-7; the match to TRBD1 covers 9 bases. Germline V CDR1 and CDR2: MNHEY, SMNVEV (reference sequence). This CDR3 region has 15 residues. The J segment lost 3 bases and the V segment lost 4 bases, leaving 7 bases of the junction unmatched. As DNA, the CDR3 is TGTGCCAGCAGTTCCCCCGGGACAGGGAACTACGAGCAGTACTTC. As protein: CASSSPGTGNYEQYF.

The chain carries TRBV7-6 and TRBJ2-7; D may be TRBD1 or TRBD2 (7 bases each). The CDR3 consists of 18 residues. Germline V lookup: CDR1 SGHVS, CDR2 FNYEAQ. V was pared by 5 bases and J by 0 bases, with 23 bases between. CDR3 residues: CASSPGGRDSFISYEQYF. The CDR3 DNA sequence: TGTGCCAGCAGCCCCGGGGGGCGGGACAGTTTTATCTCCTACGAGCAGTACTTC. Combining the CDR3 with reference TRBV7-6 and TRBJ2-7 gives the whole variable domain GAGVSQSPRYKVTKRGQDVALRCDPISGHVSLYWYRQALGQGPEFLTYFNYEAQQDKSGLPNDRFSAERPEGSISTLTIQRTEQRDSAMYRCASSPGGRDSFISYEQYFGPGTRLTVT.

About this clonotype itself: A much larger clonotype is one base distant, so this may be a read error. This chain joins TRBV28 and TRBJ1-6, with 7 bases fitting TRBD1. The J segment lost 6 bases and the V segment lost 5 bases, leaving 4 bases of the junction unmatched. This CDR3 region has 14 residues. Looked up from germline, CDR1 is MDHEN and CDR2 is SYDVKM. CDR3 in DNA: TGTGCCAGCAGTCCGGGACAGTTTAATTCACCCCTCCACTTT. Protein sequence: CASSPGQFNSPLHF.